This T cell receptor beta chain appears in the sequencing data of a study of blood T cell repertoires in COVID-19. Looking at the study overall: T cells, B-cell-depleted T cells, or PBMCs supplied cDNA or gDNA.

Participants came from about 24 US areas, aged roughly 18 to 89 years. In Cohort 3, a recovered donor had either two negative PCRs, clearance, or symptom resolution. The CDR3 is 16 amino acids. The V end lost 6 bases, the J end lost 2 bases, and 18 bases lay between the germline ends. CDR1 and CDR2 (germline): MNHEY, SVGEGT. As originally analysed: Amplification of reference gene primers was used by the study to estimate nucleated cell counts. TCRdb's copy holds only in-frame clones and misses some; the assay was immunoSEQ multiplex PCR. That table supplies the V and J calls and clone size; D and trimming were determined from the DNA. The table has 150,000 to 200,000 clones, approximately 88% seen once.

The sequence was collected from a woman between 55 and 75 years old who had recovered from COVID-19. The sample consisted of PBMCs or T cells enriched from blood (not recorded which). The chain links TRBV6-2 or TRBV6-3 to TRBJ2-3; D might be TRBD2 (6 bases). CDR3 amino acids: CASSLARGPSTDTQYF. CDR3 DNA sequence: TGTGCCAGCAGCCTAGCGAGAGGTCCCTCCACAGATACGCAGTATTTT.